A single count supports the clone carrying this TCR beta chain. The antigen is not known. This sample was taken from a study of T cell responses to AZD1222 COVID-19 vaccine. Study information: Recipients boosted at about 4 weeks or about 12 weeks are pooled. Findings and limits, study-wide: All repertoire sampling was performed exclusively after the peak T cell response. Unmutated regions of variants are reportedly targeted by nearly half of spike-specific TCRs.

TCRdb's copy holds only in-frame clones and misses some; the assay was immunoSEQ multiplex PCR. The sample shows over 110,000 clones, 80% to 95% of them seen only once. The sample in question was peripheral blood, obtained on day 0 of AZD1222 vaccination. The TCR comes from an adult in good health.

The DNA for the CDR3 is TGTGCCAGCAGCTTAGCGGGTAACAGGTTGGGAGAGACCCAGTACTTC. It is translated as CASSLAGNRLGETQYF. The genes are TRBV11-1 and TRBJ2-5; D is possibly TRBD1 (5 bases). Germline values: CDR1 SGHAT, CDR2 FQDESV (reference sequence). The CDR3 extends over 16 amino acids. V shed 0 bases and J shed 4 bases, with 15 bases lying between them.